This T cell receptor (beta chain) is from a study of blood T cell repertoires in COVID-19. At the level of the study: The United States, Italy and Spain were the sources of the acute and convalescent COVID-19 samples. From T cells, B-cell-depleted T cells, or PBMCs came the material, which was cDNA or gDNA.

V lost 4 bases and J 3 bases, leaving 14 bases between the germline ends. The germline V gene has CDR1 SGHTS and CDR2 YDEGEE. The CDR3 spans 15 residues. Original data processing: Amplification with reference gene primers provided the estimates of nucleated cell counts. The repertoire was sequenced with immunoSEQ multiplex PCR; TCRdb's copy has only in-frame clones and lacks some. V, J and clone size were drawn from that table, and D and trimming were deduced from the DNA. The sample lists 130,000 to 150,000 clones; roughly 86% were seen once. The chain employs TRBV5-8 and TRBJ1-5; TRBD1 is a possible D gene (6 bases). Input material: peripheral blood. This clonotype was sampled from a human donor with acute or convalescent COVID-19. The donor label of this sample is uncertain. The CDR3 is CASSRPGQVNQPQHF. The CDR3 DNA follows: TGTGCCAGCAGCCGACCGGGACAAGTCAATCAGCCCCAGCATTTT.